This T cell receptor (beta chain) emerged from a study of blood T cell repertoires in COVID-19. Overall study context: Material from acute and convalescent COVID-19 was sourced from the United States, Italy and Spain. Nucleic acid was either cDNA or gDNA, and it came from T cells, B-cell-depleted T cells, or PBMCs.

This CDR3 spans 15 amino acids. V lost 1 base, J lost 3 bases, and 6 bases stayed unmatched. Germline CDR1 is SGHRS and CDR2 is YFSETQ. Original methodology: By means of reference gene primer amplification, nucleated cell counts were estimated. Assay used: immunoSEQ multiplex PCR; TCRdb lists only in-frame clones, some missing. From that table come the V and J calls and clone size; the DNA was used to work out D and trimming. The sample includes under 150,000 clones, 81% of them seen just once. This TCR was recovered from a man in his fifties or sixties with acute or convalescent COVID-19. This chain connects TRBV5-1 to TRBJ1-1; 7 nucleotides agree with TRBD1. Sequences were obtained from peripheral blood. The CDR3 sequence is CASSLTGARDTEAFF. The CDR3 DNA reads TGCGCCAGCAGCTTGACAGGGGCGCGCGACACTGAAGCTTTCTTT.